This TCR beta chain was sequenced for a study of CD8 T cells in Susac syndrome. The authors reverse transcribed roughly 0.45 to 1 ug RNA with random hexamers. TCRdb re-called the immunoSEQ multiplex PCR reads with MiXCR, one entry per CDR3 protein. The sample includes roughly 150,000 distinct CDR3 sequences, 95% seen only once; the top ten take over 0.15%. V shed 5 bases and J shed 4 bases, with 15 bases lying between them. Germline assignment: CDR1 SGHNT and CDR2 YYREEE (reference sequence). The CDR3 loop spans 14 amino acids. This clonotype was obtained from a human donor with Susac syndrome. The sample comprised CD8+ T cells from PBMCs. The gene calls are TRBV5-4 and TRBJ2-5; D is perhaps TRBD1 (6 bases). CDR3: CASRDSQRSETQYF. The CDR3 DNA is TGTGCCAGCAGGGACAGTCAAAGATCAGAGACCCAGTACTTC.